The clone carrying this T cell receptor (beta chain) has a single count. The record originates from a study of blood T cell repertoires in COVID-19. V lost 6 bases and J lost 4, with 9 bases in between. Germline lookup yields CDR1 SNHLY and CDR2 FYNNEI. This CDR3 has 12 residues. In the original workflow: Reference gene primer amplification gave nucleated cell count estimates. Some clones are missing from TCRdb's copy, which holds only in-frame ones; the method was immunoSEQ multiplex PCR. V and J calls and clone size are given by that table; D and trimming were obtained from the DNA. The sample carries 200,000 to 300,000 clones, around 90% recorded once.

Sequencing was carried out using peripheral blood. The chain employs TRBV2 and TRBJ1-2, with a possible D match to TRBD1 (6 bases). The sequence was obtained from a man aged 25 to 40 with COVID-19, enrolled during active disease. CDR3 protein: CASSNRVYGYTF. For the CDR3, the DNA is TGTGCCAGCAGCAACAGGGTCTATGGCTACACCTTC.